A single sample gave rise to the 5 T cell receptor beta chains below, sequenced in a study of blood T cell repertoires in COVID-19. Clones were sequenced by immunoSEQ multiplex PCR, and TCRdb holds only the in-frame ones, with some missing. Among roughly 170,000 clones listed, less than 90% were seen once. Sequencing was carried out using peripheral blood. The receptors come from a man between 70 and 80 years old with active or convalescent COVID-19.

The CDR3 sequence is CASTSNTEAFF. CDR3 nucleotide sequence: TGTGCCAGCACCTCGAACACTGAAGCTTTCTTT. The chain links TRBV2 to TRBJ1-1, with D uncertain. Germline assignment: CDR1 SNHLY and CDR2 FYNNEI. The CDR3 loop spans 11 amino acids. Trimming took 7 bases from V and 1 from J, leaving 4 bases between them.

In its sample, this clone was seen a few times. The V call is TRBV4-1, the J call TRBJ1-4; D remains ambiguous. Per the germline V gene, CDR1 is MGHRA and CDR2 is YSYEKL. The V end lost 1 base, the J end lost 0 bases, and 6 bases lay between the germline ends. This CDR3 has 15 amino acids. In DNA, the CDR3 is TGCGCCAGCAGCCAAGGGAGGTCAACTAATGAAAAACTGTTTTTT. It yields the protein CASSQGRSTNEKLFF.

This clone has more than one count but fewer than ten. The chain joins TRBV19 to TRBJ1-5; D is unresolved. Germline V gene data show CDR1 as LNHDA and CDR2 as SQIVND (reference sequence). V lost 2 bases and J lost 3, with 8 bases in between. This CDR3 is 14 amino acids long. In DNA form, the CDR3 reads TGTGCCAGTAGTATACGACACACCAATCAGCCCCAGCATTTT. This sequence encodes CASSIRHTNQPQHF.

V is TRBV18 and J is TRBJ1-4; TRBD1 aligns across 9 bases. The CDR3 is 16 amino acids. V lost 4 bases to trimming and J lost 6 bases; unmatched junction nucleotides: 9. Germline V gene lookup returns CDR1 KGHSH and CDR2 LQKENI. This CDR3 reads CASSRTQTGGYEKLFF. As DNA, the CDR3 is TGTGCCAGCTCACGAACCCAGACAGGGGGATATGAAAAACTGTTTTTT.

The genes are TRBV5-8 and TRBJ1-4, with 7 bases fitting TRBD1. Germline CDR1 SGHTS, CDR2 YDEGEE. This CDR3 contains 13 residues. Trimming took 2 bases from V and 7 from J; bases not matched to a gene: 2. The CDR3 DNA reads as TGTGCCAGCAGCTTTGACAGGGCTGAAAAACTGTTTTTT. Protein product: CASSFDRAEKLFF.